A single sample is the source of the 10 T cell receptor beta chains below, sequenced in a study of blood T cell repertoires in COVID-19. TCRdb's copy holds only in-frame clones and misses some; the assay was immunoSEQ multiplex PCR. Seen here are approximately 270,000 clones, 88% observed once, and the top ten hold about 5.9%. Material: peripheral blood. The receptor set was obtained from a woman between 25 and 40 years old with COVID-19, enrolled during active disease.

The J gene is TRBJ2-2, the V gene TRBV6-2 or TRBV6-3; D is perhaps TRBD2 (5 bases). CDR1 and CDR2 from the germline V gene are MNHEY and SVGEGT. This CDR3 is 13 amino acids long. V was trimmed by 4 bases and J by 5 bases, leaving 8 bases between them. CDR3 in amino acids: CASSSTRTGELFF. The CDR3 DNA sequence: TGTGCCAGCAGTTCTACTAGGACCGGGGAGCTGTTTTTT.

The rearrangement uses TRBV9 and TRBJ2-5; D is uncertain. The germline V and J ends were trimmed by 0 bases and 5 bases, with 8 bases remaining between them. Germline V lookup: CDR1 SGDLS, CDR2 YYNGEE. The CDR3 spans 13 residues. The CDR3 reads CASSVEEDETQYF. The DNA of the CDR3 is TGTGCCAGCAGCGTAGAAGAGGATGAGACCCAGTACTTC.

The CDR3 here is CASSIARDYEQYF. CDR3 DNA: TGTGCCAGTAGTATAGCCAGGGACTACGAGCAGTACTTC. The chain joins TRBV19 to TRBJ2-7, with D perhaps matching TRBD1 (5 bases). Trimming cost V 1 base and J 3 bases, with 7 bases left between them. CDR1 and CDR2 (germline): LNHDA, SQIVND (reference sequence). This CDR3 contains 13 residues. Complete variable domain (other parts from reference TRBV19 and TRBJ2-7): DGGITQSPKYLFRKEGQNVTLSCEQNLNHDAMYWYRQDPGQGLRLIYYSQIVNDFQKGDIAEGYSVSREKKESFPLTVTSAQKNPTAFYLCASSIARDYEQYFGPGTRLTVT.

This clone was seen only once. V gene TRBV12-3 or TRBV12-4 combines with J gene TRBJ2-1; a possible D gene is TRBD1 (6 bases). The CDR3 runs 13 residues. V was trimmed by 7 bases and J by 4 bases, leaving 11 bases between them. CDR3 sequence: CASNIGQYNEQFF. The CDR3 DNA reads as TGTGCCAGCAATATCGGACAGTACAATGAGCAGTTCTTC.

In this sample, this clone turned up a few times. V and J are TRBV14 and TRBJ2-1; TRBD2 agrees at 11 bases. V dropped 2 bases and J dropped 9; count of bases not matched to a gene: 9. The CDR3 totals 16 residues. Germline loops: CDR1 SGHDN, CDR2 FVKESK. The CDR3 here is CASSQRVAGGPVEQFF. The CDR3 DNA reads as TGTGCCAGCAGCCAAAGAGTAGCGGGAGGGCCAGTTGAGCAGTTCTTC.

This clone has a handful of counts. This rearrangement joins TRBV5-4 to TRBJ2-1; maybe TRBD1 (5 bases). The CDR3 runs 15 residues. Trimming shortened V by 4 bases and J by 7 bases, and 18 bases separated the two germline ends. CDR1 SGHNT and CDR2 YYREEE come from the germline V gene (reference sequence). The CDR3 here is CASSRLKGAWNEQFF. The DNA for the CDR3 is TGTGCCAGCAGCCGCCTAAAAGGGGCCTGGAATGAGCAGTTCTTC.

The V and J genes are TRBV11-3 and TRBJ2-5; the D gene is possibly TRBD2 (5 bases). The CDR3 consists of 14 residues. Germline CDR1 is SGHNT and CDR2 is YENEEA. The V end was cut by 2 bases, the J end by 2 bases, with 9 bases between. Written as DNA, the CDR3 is TGTGCCAGCAGCTTATGGACTTTGCAAGAGACCCAGTACTTC. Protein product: CASSLWTLQETQYF.

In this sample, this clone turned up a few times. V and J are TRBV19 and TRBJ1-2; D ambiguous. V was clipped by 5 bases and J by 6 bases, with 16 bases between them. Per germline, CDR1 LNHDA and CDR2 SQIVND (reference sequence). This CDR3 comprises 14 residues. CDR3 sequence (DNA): TGTGCCAGTAGTTCAAATCAAGCCATGGATGGCTACACCTTC. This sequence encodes CASSSNQAMDGYTF.

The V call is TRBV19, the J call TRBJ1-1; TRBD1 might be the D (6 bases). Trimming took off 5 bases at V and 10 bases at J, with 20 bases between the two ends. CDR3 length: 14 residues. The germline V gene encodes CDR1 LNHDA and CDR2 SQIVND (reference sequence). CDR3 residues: CASSPNVGGSAAFF. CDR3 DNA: TGTGCCAGTAGTCCGAACGTAGGGGGATCGGCAGCTTTCTTT.

CDR3 sequence: CASRQFLGDNSPLHF. The DNA for the CDR3 is TGTGCCAGCAGACAATTCCTAGGAGATAATTCACCCCTCCACTTT. The gene calls are TRBV28 and TRBJ1-6; D not certain. V was pared by 6 bases and J by 5 bases, with 14 bases between. CDR1 MDHEN and CDR2 SYDVKM come from the germline V gene. The CDR3 contains 15 residues.